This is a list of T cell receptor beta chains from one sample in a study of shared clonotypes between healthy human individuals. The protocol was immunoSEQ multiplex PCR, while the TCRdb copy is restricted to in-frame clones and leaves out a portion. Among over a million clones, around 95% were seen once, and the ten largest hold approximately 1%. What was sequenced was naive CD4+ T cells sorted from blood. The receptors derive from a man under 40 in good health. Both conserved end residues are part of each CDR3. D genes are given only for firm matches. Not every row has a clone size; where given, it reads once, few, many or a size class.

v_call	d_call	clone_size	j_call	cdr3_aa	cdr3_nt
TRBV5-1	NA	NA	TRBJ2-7	CASRRGPSPYEQYF	TGCGCCAGCAGGCGGGGGCCCAGTCCCTACGAGCAGTACTTC
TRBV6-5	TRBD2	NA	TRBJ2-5	CASSLIAGGGTQYF	TGTGCCAGCAGTCTCATAGCGGGGGGTGGGACCCAGTACTTC
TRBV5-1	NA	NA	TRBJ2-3	CASSTFGGGSTDTQYF	TGCGCCAGCAGCACCTTCGGGGGCGGGAGCACAGATACGCAGTATTTT
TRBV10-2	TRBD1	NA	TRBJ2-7	CASSDSTGNEQYF	TGCGCCAGCAGTGATTCGACAGGGAACGAGCAGTACTTC
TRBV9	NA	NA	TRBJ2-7	CASSVGFSTYEQYF	TGTGCCAGCAGCGTAGGTTTTAGCACCTACGAGCAGTACTTC
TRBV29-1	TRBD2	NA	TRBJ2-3	CSVEAGGPADTQYF	TGCAGCGTGGAAGCGGGAGGGCCAGCAGATACGCAGTATTTT
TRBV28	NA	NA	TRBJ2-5	CASSPRGGGSETQYF	TGTGCCAGCAGTCCTCGGGGTGGGGGCTCCGAGACCCAGTACTTC
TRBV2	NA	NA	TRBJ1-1	CASRVQGTEAFF	TGTGCCAGCAGAGTGCAGGGGACTGAAGCTTTCTTT
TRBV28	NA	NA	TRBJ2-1	CASGGTPNNEQFF	TGTGCCAGCGGTGGGACTCCAAACAATGAGCAGTTCTTC
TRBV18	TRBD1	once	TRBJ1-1	CASSNAVGQGRTEAFF	TGTGCCAGCTCAAACGCGGTGGGACAGGGGAGGACTGAAGCTTTCTTT
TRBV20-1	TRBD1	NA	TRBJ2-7	CSAYRGYEQYF	TGCAGTGCGTACAGGGGGTACGAGCAGTACTTC
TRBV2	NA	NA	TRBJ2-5	CASSGRSREETQYF	TGTGCCAGCAGTGGTCGAAGCAGGGAAGAGACCCAGTACTTC
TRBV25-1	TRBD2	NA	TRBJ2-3	CASSDRLAGSTDTQYF	TGTGCCAGCAGTGACAGGCTAGCGGGGAGCACAGATACGCAGTATTTT
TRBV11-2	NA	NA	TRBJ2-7	CASIEGNSYEQYF	TGTGCCAGCATTGAAGGGAATTCCTACGAGCAGTACTTC
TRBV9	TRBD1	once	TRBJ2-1	CASSFPGGQGSYNEQFF	TGTGCCAGCAGCTTCCCAGGGGGTCAGGGATCCTACAATGAGCAGTTCTTC
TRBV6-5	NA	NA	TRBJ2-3	CASRNRVGGTDTQYF	TGTGCCAGCAGGAACAGGGTTGGGGGAACAGATACGCAGTATTTT
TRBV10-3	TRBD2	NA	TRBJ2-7	CAISPNSGTYYEQYF	TGTGCCATCAGCCCGAATAGCGGGACCTACTACGAGCAGTACTTC
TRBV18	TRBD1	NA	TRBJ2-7	CASSPGTGPEQYF	TGTGCCAGCTCACCCGGGACAGGCCCCGAGCAGTACTTC
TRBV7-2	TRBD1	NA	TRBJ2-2	CASSLQGALAGELFF	TGTGCCAGCAGCTTACAGGGGGCGCTAGCCGGGGAGCTGTTTTTT
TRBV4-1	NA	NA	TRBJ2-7	CASSQGSPAYEQYF	TGCGCCAGCAGCCAAGGGTCCCCAGCCTACGAGCAGTACTTC
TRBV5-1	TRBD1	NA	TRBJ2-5	CASSLGTAEGTQYF	TGCGCCAGCAGCCTCGGGACAGCTGAGGGGACCCAGTACTTC
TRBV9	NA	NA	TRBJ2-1	CASSTHHGERRASSYNEQFF	TGTGCCAGCAGCACCCACCACGGAGAGCGGAGAGCCTCCTCCTACAATGAGCAGTTCTTC
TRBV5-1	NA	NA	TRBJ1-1	CASSRQGSTEAFF	TGCGCCAGCAGTCGGCAGGGGAGCACTGAAGCTTTCTTT
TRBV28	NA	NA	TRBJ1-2	CASSSTPHYGYTF	TGTGCCAGCAGTTCGACCCCCCACTATGGCTACACCTTC
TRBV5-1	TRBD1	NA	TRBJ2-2	CAGRQGADTGELFF	TGCGCCGGCCGACAGGGGGCCGACACCGGGGAGCTGTTTTTT
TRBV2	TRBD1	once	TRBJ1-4	CASVGTGAEKLFF	TGTGCCAGCGTGGGGACAGGGGCTGAAAAACTGTTTTTT
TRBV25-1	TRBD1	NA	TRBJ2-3	CASLRAGQGTDTQYF	TGTGCCAGCCTCCGAGCAGGACAGGGGACAGATACGCAGTATTTT
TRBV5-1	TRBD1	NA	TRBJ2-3	CASSTQGADTQYF	TGCGCCAGCAGCACACAGGGGGCAGATACGCAGTATTTT
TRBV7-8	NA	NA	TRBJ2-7	CASSRWTVPYEQYF	TGTGCCAGCAGCCGATGGACGGTTCCCTACGAGCAGTACTTC
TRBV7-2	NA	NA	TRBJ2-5	CASSLDTRTQYF	TGTGCCAGCAGCTTAGATACCCGGACCCAGTACTTC
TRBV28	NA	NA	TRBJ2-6	CASSAHQEGANVLTF	TGTGCCAGCAGTGCGCACCAAGAGGGGGCCAACGTCCTGACTTTC
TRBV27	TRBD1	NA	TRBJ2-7	CASGRQGATYEQYF	TGTGCCAGCGGACGACAGGGAGCCACCTACGAGCAGTACTTC
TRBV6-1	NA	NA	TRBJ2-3	CASSGEQGDTQYF	TGTGCCAGCAGTGGAGAACAGGGCGATACGCAGTATTTT
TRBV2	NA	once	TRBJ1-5	CASSDWVRGSSNQPQHF	TGTGCCAGCAGTGATTGGGTGAGGGGCAGTAGCAATCAGCCCCAGCATTTT
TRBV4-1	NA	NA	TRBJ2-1	CASSPSVADSYNEQFF	TGCGCCAGCAGCCCTTCGGTAGCGGATTCCTACAATGAGCAGTTCTTC
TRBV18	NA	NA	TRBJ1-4	CASSPRGLDGNEKLFF	TGTGCCAGCTCACCAAGGGGCTTAGACGGCAATGAAAAACTGTTTTTT
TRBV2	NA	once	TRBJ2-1	CASSEGMLGTLNEQFF	TGTGCCAGCAGTGAAGGTATGTTAGGAACCCTCAATGAGCAGTTCTTC
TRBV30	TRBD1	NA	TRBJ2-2	CAWDRGSGELFF	TGTGCCTGGGACAGGGGGTCCGGGGAGCTGTTTTTT
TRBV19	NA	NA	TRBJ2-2	CASSMSHTHTGELFF	TGTGCCAGTAGTATGTCGCACACCCACACCGGGGAGCTGTTTTTT
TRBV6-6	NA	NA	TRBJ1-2	CASSYEEWNYGYTF	TGTGCCAGCAGTTACGAGGAGTGGAACTATGGCTACACCTTC
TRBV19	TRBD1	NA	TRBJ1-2	CASSIRDRDYGYTF	TGTGCCAGTAGTATAAGGGACAGGGATTATGGCTACACCTTC